This TCR beta chain was captured by sequencing in a study of graft-versus-host responses after intestinal transplantation. Study as a whole: Transplant recipients had multivisceral, liver-intestinal, or isolated intestinal grafts.

Repertoires were generated with immunoSEQ multiplex PCR, while TCRdb's copy carries only in-frame clones and drops some. Found here are under 100,000 clones, 80% to 95% of them singletons; the top ten hold approximately 0.4%. Concerning this clone: Its antigen is not known.

Germline V gives CDR1 SQVTM, CDR2 ANQGSEA. The length of the CDR3 is 11 residues. V lost 4 bases, J lost 5 bases, and 0 bases stayed unmatched. Findings and caveats of the study: Across patients carrying graft-donor T cell macrochimerism, allografts held high graft-versus-host to host-versus-graft clonal ratios.

The sample in question was unstimulated CD8+ T cells sorted from spleen or lymph node cells, obtained before transplant. This TCR derives from a human donor who was the organ donor for an intestinal transplant. This chain links TRBV29-1 with TRBJ1-2; TRBD1 matches 8 bases. The CDR3 reads CSVGTGYGYTF. The CDR3 nucleotides read TGCAGCGTTGGGACAGGGTATGGCTACACCTTC.